Listed below are T cell receptor beta chains from one sample, sequenced in a study of early T cells in non-severe SARS-CoV-2 infection. TCRdb used MiXCR to reprocess the 5' RACE reads, holding one entry per CDR3 protein. The sample lists over 55,000 distinct CDR3 sequences, roughly 8.4% occurring once. Material: whole blood. The receptors derive from an adult who was a healthcare worker with PCR-confirmed SARS-CoV-2 infection or an uninfected control (not recorded which). Both conserved end residues are trimmed from each CDR3. Clone sizes are given selectively: once, few, many, or a class where the clone is expanded.

SARGRRNEQF,few,TRBV20-1,TRBJ2-1
ASSQGDSYNEQF,-,TRBV14,TRBJ2-1
ASSLAAGGRSEQF,many,TRBV7-6,TRBJ2-1
ASSFGGNSYNEQF,-,TRBV5-1,TRBJ2-1
ASSQGSSAGHLDTQY,-,TRBV3-1,TRBJ2-3
ASSPAGTGYNEQF,many,TRBV28,TRBJ2-1
SVEDRGQGLYEQF,-,TRBV29-1,TRBJ2-1
ASRETGTISGNTIY,-,TRBV7-6,TRBJ1-3
ASSSAGAGETQY,few,TRBV7-7,TRBJ2-5
ASSVGSGSSNEQF,-,TRBV9,TRBJ2-1
ASSGDGGFYEQY,-,TRBV5-1,TRBJ2-7
ASSPLEAGGLTDTQY,-,TRBV27,TRBJ2-3
ASSGASGRHRTDTQY,many,TRBV5-1,TRBJ2-3
ASSLAGTSGEETQY,-,TRBV5-1,TRBJ2-5
ASSLEVPGHEQY,many,TRBV7-2,TRBJ2-7
ASSSPGIDPYEQY,few,TRBV28,TRBJ2-7
ASSLSYNRASYNEQF,few,TRBV27,TRBJ2-1
SASPLPGEGNYNEQF,few,TRBV20-1,TRBJ2-1
ASSLEVGQQY,-,TRBV7-9,TRBJ2-3
ASSSWTSGKDEQF,few,TRBV27,TRBJ2-1
ASSEGLAGGMSSYNEQF,few,TRBV21-1,TRBJ2-1
SARDPSGRTGGELF,many,TRBV20-1,TRBJ2-2
SAHPGGVGTGELF,few,TRBV29-1,TRBJ2-2